The next 29 T cell receptor beta chains were all read from a single sample in a study of Ad26.COV2.S vaccination and SARS-CoV-2 variants. Repertoires were generated with immunoSEQ multiplex PCR, while TCRdb's copy carries only in-frame clones and drops some. The sample lists some 400,000 clones; 75% to 90% were seen once. The sample's treatment: approximately 18 received Ad26.COV2.S at low or high dose, single or two shots; five or six received placebo; per-sample allocation not given. Each sample was drawn 63 days after the first injection (of vaccine or placebo). Here the sequenced sample was peripheral blood, taken in a trial of Ad26.COV2.S vaccine versus placebo. These receptors all stem from a person aged 18-60 years who received the Ad26.COV2.S COVID-19 vaccine or a placebo.

The J gene is TRBJ1-2, the V gene TRBV4-2; D may be TRBD1 (6 bases). From germline, CDR1 is LGHNA and CDR2 YNFKEQ. The CDR3 loop spans 14 amino acids. V shed 1 base and J shed 6 bases, with 12 bases lying between them. The CDR3 sequence is CASSQVSAGDGYTF. In nucleotides, the CDR3 is TGTGCCAGCAGCCAAGTGTCTGCAGGGGATGGCTACACCTTC.

This clone was observed a single time. This chain connects TRBV9 to TRBJ1-2; D is undetermined. Trimming shortened V by 0 bases and J by 1 base, and 4 bases separated the two germline ends. The CDR3 sequence is 13 residues long. CDR1 and CDR2 (germline): SGDLS, YYNGEE. In DNA, the CDR3 is TGTGCCAGCAGCGTAGAGGATAACTATGGCTACACCTTC. Its protein product is CASSVEDNYGYTF.

J is TRBJ2-7 and V is TRBV5-5; the D gene is possibly TRBD1 (6 bases). V was clipped by 7 bases and J by 2 bases, with 13 bases between them. This CDR3 is 13 amino acids long. Germline loops: CDR1 SGHKS, CDR2 YYEKEE (reference sequence). CDR3 loop: CASYYRDPYEQYF. CDR3 sequence (DNA): TGTGCCAGCTACTACAGGGACCCCTACGAGCAGTACTTC.

The J gene is TRBJ2-3, the V gene TRBV19; tentatively, D is TRBD1 (6 bases). Trimming pared 3 bases from V and 8 bases from J, leaving 21 bases between. The CDR3 extends over 16 amino acids. Germline assignment: CDR1 LNHDA and CDR2 SQIVND (reference sequence). In nucleotides, the CDR3 is TGTGCCAGTAGTATGAGACAGGAGGCCCGAGGGGGTACGCAGTATTTT. Amino acids: CASSMRQEARGGTQYF.

The V and J genes are TRBV9 and TRBJ2-5; 9 bases agree with TRBD2. This CDR3 is built from 15 residues. The germline CDR1 and CDR2 sequences are SGDLS and YYNGEE. With V trimmed by 0 bases and J by 5 bases, 5 bases remained unmatched. CDR3 nucleotide sequence: TGTGCCAGCAGCGTAGTGGTAGCGGGAGTGGAGACCCAGTACTTC. This sequence encodes CASSVVVAGVETQYF.

The chain carries TRBV2 and TRBJ2-3; TRBD2 aligns across 11 bases. The length of the CDR3 is 16 residues. V lost 6 bases to trimming and J lost 6 bases; unmatched junction nucleotides: 11. CDR1 is SNHLY and CDR2 is FYNNEI in the germline V gene. This CDR3 is CASRSPSGGLTDTQYF. CDR3 DNA sequence: TGTGCCAGCAGATCCCCTAGCGGGGGGCTTACGGATACGCAGTATTTT.

V is TRBV5-1 and J is TRBJ2-1, with 12 bases aligning to TRBD2. Trimming took 2 bases from V and 9 from J; bases not matched to a gene: 15. This CDR3 is 18 amino acids long. Germline CDR1 reads SGHRS; CDR2 reads YFSETQ. The CDR3 DNA is TGCGCCAGCAGCTTACTAACTAGCGGGAGGTCGCTCGAGGGTGAGCAGTTCTTC. The encoded protein is CASSLLTSGRSLEGEQFF.

The V gene is TRBV5-1, the J gene TRBJ1-2; no firm D call. The germline gives CDR1 SGHRS, CDR2 YFSETQ. Between the trimmed V and J ends, which lost 0 bases and 4 bases, there was a span of 10 bases. The CDR3 totals 14 residues. The CDR3 DNA reads as TGCGCCAGCAGCTTGGACATAACATTCTATGGCTACACCTTC. Its protein is CASSLDITFYGYTF.

The chain couples TRBV24-1 to TRBJ2-2, with TRBD2 identical over 9 bases. The CDR3 covers 16 residues. J lost 0 bases, V lost 4 bases, and 2 bases had no gene match. CDR1 is KGHDR, CDR2 SFDVKD, per germline. The CDR3 bases are TGTGCCACCAGTGACCCTAGCGGGACGAACACCGGGGAGCTGTTTTTT. Residues: CATSDPSGTNTGELFF.

This chain uses TRBV5-1 with TRBJ2-3, with D possibly TRBD2 on 6 matching bases. The CDR3 loop spans 13 amino acids. Trimming cost V 4 bases and J 4 bases, with 10 bases left between them. CDR1 and CDR2 from the germline V gene are SGHRS and YFSETQ. CDR3 sequence: CASSQTRADTQYF. The CDR3 DNA sequence: TGCGCCAGCAGCCAGACTAGGGCAGATACGCAGTATTTT.

V is TRBV27 and J is TRBJ2-1; 8 bases map to TRBD2. CDR1 is MNHEY and CDR2 is SMNVEV in the germline V gene (reference sequence). There are 16 residues in the CDR3. V trimming: 5 bases; J trimming: 7 bases; junction bases outside the gene matches: 13. This chain's CDR3 is CASSHPIGTSGNEQFF. DNA of the CDR3: TGTGCCAGCAGTCACCCTATCGGGACTAGTGGTAATGAGCAGTTCTTC.

This chain joins TRBV12-5 and TRBJ1-2; no definite D call. The CDR3 covers 13 residues. V was shortened by 0 bases and J by 11 bases, with 13 bases between the two germline ends. Germline V CDR1 and CDR2: LGHNT, FRNRAP. The CDR3 loop is CASGLVPGSSYTF. Written as DNA, the CDR3 is TGTGCTAGTGGTTTGGTACCGGGGAGCTCTTACACCTTC.

This clone appeared a single time. This rearrangement joins TRBV5-1 to TRBJ2-7; 11 nucleotides line up with TRBD2. Germline CDR1 reads SGHRS; CDR2 reads YFSETQ. The length of the CDR3 is 16 residues. Trimming removed 1 base from V and 5 bases from J; junction bases left unmatched: 8. The CDR3 bases are TGCGCCAGCAGCTTGACTAGCGGGAGTACTCTCCACGAGCAGTACTTC. Its protein is CASSLTSGSTLHEQYF.

The chain links TRBV5-3 to TRBJ1-5; D is ambiguous. TRBV5-3 is an ORF; its function is uncertain. The ends were cut back, 5 bases at V and 8 bases at J, with 5 bases in the middle. This CDR3 is built from 10 residues. The CDR3 region has the DNA TGTGCCAGAAGATGGGAGCCCCAGCATTTT. This translates into CARRWEPQHF.

Comment on this clone: A much larger clone lies a single base off, so this may be a read error. The V gene is TRBV6-1, the J gene TRBJ2-1; 8 bases are shared with TRBD2. The CDR3 sequence is 15 residues long. The V gene end was trimmed by 2 bases and the J gene end by 14 bases; junction bases not matched to a gene: 14. Germline values: CDR1 MNHNS, CDR2 SASEGT. The CDR3 protein is CASSETGGEGEAEFF. CDR3 in DNA: TGTGCCAGCAGTGAAACGGGGGGGGAGGGCGAGGCGGAGTTCTTC.

The chain recombines TRBV30 with TRBJ1-6, with a weak D call TRBD1 (6 bases). The CDR3 spans 13 residues. Between the trimmed V and J ends, which lost 5 bases and 7 bases, there was a span of 12 bases. Germline values: CDR1 GTSNPN, CDR2 SVGIG (reference sequence). CDR3 protein: CAWAGTRNSPLHF. The DNA of the CDR3 is TGTGCCTGGGCCGGGACAAGGAATTCACCCCTCCACTTT.

The chain recombines TRBV5-1 with TRBJ2-5; D possibly corresponds to TRBD2 (7 bases). This CDR3 region has 15 residues. Germline V lookup: CDR1 SGHRS, CDR2 YFSETQ. Between the trimmed V and J ends, which lost 7 bases and 5 bases, there was a span of 21 bases. As DNA, the CDR3 is TGCGCCAGCGGATTCGGGGGGCAAGGAAGTGAGACCCAGTACTTC. This translates into CASGFGGQGSETQYF.

This clone was counted once. The chain has TRBV7-3 and TRBJ1-3, with a possible D match to TRBD1 (5 bases). Germline CDR1 reads SGHTA; CDR2 reads FQGTGA. Trimming left V 1 base short and J 5 bases short, with 12 bases between. The CDR3 covers 15 residues. Here the CDR3 reads CASSLKTGRRNTIYF. DNA for the CDR3: TGTGCCAGCAGCTTAAAAACGGGGCGCAGAAACACCATATATTTT.

This chain links TRBV7-6 with TRBJ2-1; possible D gene TRBD2, 5 bases. Trimming pared 6 bases from V and 0 bases from J, leaving 9 bases between. CDR3 length: 14 residues. Germline values: CDR1 SGHVS, CDR2 FNYEAQ. CDR3 region: CASSRGSSYNEQFF. CDR3 nucleotides: TGTGCCAGCAGTCGGGGTAGCTCCTACAATGAGCAGTTCTTC. Complete variable domain (other parts from reference TRBV7-6 and TRBJ2-1): GAGVSQSPRYKVTKRGQDVALRCDPISGHVSLYWYRQALGQGPEFLTYFNYEAQQDKSGLPNDRFSAERPEGSISTLTIQRTEQRDSAMYRCASSRGSSYNEQFFGPGTRLTVL.

The J gene is TRBJ2-2, the V gene TRBV6-1; 9 positions agree with TRBD2. The CDR3 runs 15 residues. J lost 5 bases, V lost 3 bases, and 4 bases had no gene match. Germline V gene lookup returns CDR1 MNHNS and CDR2 SASEGT. As DNA, the CDR3 is TGTGCCAGCAGTGAGGCTAGCGGGATGACCGGGGAGCTGTTTTTT. Translation gives CASSEASGMTGELFF.

V usage is TRBV2 and J usage is TRBJ2-1; no clear D gene. Germline-derived CDR1 and CDR2 are SNHLY and FYNNEI. The germline V and J ends were trimmed by 8 bases and 1 base, with 9 bases remaining between them. There are 13 residues in the CDR3. The CDR3 region has the DNA TGTGCCAGCCTCCCGCCTTCCTACAATGAGCAGTTCTTC. Translation: CASLPPSYNEQFF.

The table lists this clone with a count of one. The V and J genes are TRBV29-1 and TRBJ2-5; D unclear. Germline-derived CDR1 and CDR2 are SQVTM and ANQGSEA. This CDR3 spans 13 amino acids. V was shortened by 2 bases and J by 5 bases, with 12 bases between the two germline ends. CDR3 DNA sequence: TGCAGCGTTGAAATGGTGGTAAGGGAGACCCAGTACTTC. Protein: CSVEMVVRETQYF.

This chain links TRBV29-1 with TRBJ2-1; D possibly uses TRBD1 or TRBD2 (6 bases each). Trimming took off 1 base at V and 2 bases at J, with 15 bases between the two ends. Germline CDR1 SQVTM, CDR2 ANQGSEA. The CDR3 has 16 amino acids. The CDR3 sequence: CSVEGGRGHTYNEQFF. DNA of the CDR3: TGCAGCGTTGAAGGGGGCCGGGGGCACACCTACAATGAGCAGTTCTTC.

This chain connects TRBV19 to TRBJ2-6; 8 bases line up with TRBD2. Germline V gene data show CDR1 as LNHDA and CDR2 as SQIVND (reference sequence). The CDR3 runs to 16 residues. The junction had 5 bases not matched to a gene; V was cut back by 7 bases and J by 0 bases. Here the CDR3 DNA reads TGTGCCAGTACTATTCGGGGGGGCTCTGGGGCCAACGTCCTGACTTTC. The encoded protein is CASTIRGGSGANVLTF.

The rearrangement uses TRBV6-2 or TRBV6-3 and TRBJ2-6, with D uncertain. Trimming pared 6 bases from V and 0 bases from J, leaving 12 bases between. Germline values: CDR1 MNHEY, CDR2 SVGEGT. This CDR3 spans 16 amino acids. CDR3 amino acids: CASRPGPTSGANVLTF. The CDR3 DNA reads as TGTGCCAGCAGACCTGGACCCACCTCTGGGGCCAACGTCCTGACTTTC.

V gene TRBV6-6 combines with J gene TRBJ2-2; the match to TRBD2 covers 10 bases. The CDR3 has 16 amino acids. CDR1 is MNHNY, CDR2 SVGAGI, per germline (reference sequence). J was trimmed by 4 bases and V by 5 bases; bases with no gene match: 7. Here the CDR3 reads CASSPQAGGFTGELFF. In nucleotides, the CDR3 is TGTGCCAGCAGTCCCCAAGCGGGAGGGTTCACCGGGGAGCTGTTTTTT.

The J gene is TRBJ2-5, the V gene TRBV24-1; 10 nucleotides align to TRBD1. J lost 4 bases, V lost 4 bases, and 8 bases had no gene match. The CDR3 is 16 residues long. Per the germline V gene, CDR1 is KGHDR and CDR2 is SFDVKD. CDR3 residues: CATSEPGQGKGETQYF. In nucleotides, the CDR3 is TGTGCCACCAGTGAGCCGGGACAGGGGAAAGGAGAGACCCAGTACTTC.

The genes are TRBV9 and TRBJ2-1, with D tentatively TRBD2 (7 bases). The V gene's germline CDR1 is SGDLS and CDR2 YYNGEE. V was pared by 0 bases and J by 4 bases, with 11 bases between. The length of the CDR3 is 15 residues. CDR3 residues: CASSVAGGIYNEQFF. DNA of the CDR3: TGTGCCAGCAGCGTAGCGGGGGGCATATACAATGAGCAGTTCTTC.

The J gene is TRBJ2-3, the V gene TRBV5-4; no definite D call. Trimming took 0 bases from V and 9 from J, leaving 8 bases between them. Germline V gene lookup returns CDR1 SGHNT and CDR2 YYREEE (reference sequence). The CDR3 is 12 amino acids. The CDR3 coding sequence is TGTGCCAGCAGCTTGGACGGGTGGACGCAGTATTTT. The encoded protein is CASSLDGWTQYF.